Listed here are 8 T cell receptor beta chains from one sample, sequenced in a study of spatial heterogeneity in lung cancer. TCRdb analysed the 5' RACE reads with MiXCR anew, one entry per CDR3 protein. Of 60,000 to 90,000 distinct CDR3 sequences listed, about an eighth are singletons. Time point meaning: sample taken at primary tumor resection. No cell sorting; template was whole RNA from tumor, lung tissue or PBMC. Here the sequenced sample was PBMCs, taken at surgery. The source is a male donor with early-stage non-small cell lung cancer.

The sample holds many counts of this clonotype. The chain recombines TRBV27 with TRBJ2-6; the match to TRBD1 covers 7 bases. The junction had 7 bases not matched to a gene; V was cut back by 2 bases and J by 0 bases. The CDR3 totals 18 residues. Germline V lookup: CDR1 MNHEY, CDR2 SMNVEV (reference sequence). The CDR3 DNA is TGTGCCAGCAGTTTACGGGGACAGACACTCTCTGGGGCCAACGTCCTGACTTTC. Translation gives CASSLRGQTLSGANVLTF.

The chain couples TRBV6-2 or TRBV6-3 to TRBJ1-5; D gene unclear. This CDR3 contains 18 residues. Trimming shortened V by 0 bases and J by 0 bases, and 15 bases separated the two germline ends. Germline-derived CDR1 and CDR2 are MNHEY and SVGEGT. In DNA, the CDR3 is TGTGCCAGCAGTTACTCGGCCAGCTCCCTTACTAGCAATCAGCCCCAGCATTTT. It translates to CASSYSASSLTSNQPQHF.

This clonotype was seen ten or more times. This rearrangement joins TRBV7-8 to TRBJ1-1; D call uncertain. Germline V lookup: CDR1 SGHVS, CDR2 FQNEAQ. The CDR3 runs 15 residues. V was trimmed by 4 bases and J by 2 bases, leaving 14 bases between them. The CDR3 DNA reads as TGTGCCAGCAGCTCGCTACAGAGGCCAAACACTGAAGCTTTCTTT. Its protein is CASSSLQRPNTEAFF.

This chain links TRBV6-2 or TRBV6-3 with TRBJ2-1; D is perhaps TRBD1 or TRBD2 (5 bases each). Germline V lookup: CDR1 MNHEY, CDR2 SVGEGT. V dropped 0 bases and J dropped 6 bases, with 12 bases sitting between them. CDR3 length equals 15 residues. CDR3 region: CASSYSGDGFNEQFF. The CDR3 DNA sequence: TGTGCCAGCAGTTACTCTGGGGACGGTTTCAATGAGCAGTTCTTC.

This clonotype was picked up many times. The CDR3 is CASSRLWDSSQPQHF. DNA of the CDR3: TGCGCCAGCAGCCGCCTATGGGACAGCAGCCAGCCCCAGCATTTT. The chain is built from TRBV4-3 and TRBJ1-5; 7 bases match TRBD1. Germline trimming cut 4 bases from V and 7 bases from J; bases unmatched to any gene: 10. Germline V gives CDR1 LGHNA, CDR2 YSLEER. The CDR3 consists of 15 residues.

This sequence joins TRBV19 and TRBJ2-5, with D possibly TRBD1 on 5 matching bases. This CDR3 has 18 amino acids. Trimming took 8 bases from V and 4 from J, leaving 29 bases between them. Germline V gene lookup returns CDR1 LNHDA and CDR2 SQIVND (reference sequence). Written as DNA, the CDR3 is TGTGCCAGTCTGTTGGGTCGAACGGACACCTCCGAAAGAGAGACCCAGTACTTC. This gives the protein CASLLGRTDTSERETQYF. Full variable domain (remainder filled in from reference TRBV19 and TRBJ2-5): DGGITQSPKYLFRKEGQNVTLSCEQNLNHDAMYWYRQDPGQGLRLIYYSQIVNDFQKGDIAEGYSVSREKKESFPLTVTSAQKNPTAFYLCASLLGRTDTSERETQYFGPGTRLLVL.

This chain joins TRBV6-5 and TRBJ2-7; D is uncertain. The germline gives CDR1 MNHEY, CDR2 SVGAGI. Trimming cost V 5 bases and J 1 base, with 12 bases left between them. The CDR3 covers 14 residues. The CDR3 bases are TGTGCCAGCAGTGTCCAGTTTGATTCCTACGAGCAGTACTTC. It is translated as CASSVQFDSYEQYF.

Only a few counts were recorded for this clonotype. V and J are TRBV7-2 and TRBJ1-2; 10 bases match TRBD1. V shed 5 bases, J shed 6 bases, and the junction held 3 bases outside the gene matches. Germline V gene data show CDR1 as SGHTA and CDR2 as FQGNSA. The CDR3 consists of 13 residues. The DNA for the CDR3 is TGTGCCAGCAGCCTCGGACAGGGGGATGGCTACACCTTC. It translates to CASSLGQGDGYTF.